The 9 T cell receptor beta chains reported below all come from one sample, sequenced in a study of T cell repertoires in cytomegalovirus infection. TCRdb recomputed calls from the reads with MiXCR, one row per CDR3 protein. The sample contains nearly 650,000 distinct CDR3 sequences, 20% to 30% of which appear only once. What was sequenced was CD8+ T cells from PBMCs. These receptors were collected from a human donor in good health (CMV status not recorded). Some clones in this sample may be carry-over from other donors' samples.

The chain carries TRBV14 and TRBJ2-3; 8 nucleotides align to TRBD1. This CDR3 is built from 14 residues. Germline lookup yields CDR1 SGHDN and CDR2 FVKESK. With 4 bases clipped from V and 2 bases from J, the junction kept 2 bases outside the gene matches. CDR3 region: CASSRRGPTDTQYF. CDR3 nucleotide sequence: TGTGCCAGCAGCCGCAGGGGGCCCACAGATACGCAGTATTTT.

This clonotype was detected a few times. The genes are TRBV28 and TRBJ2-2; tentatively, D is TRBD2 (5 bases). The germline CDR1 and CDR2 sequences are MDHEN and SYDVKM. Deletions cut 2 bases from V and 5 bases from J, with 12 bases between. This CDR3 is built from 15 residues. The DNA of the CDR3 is TGTGCCAGCAGTTTAGAGGGCCTCAGGACCGGGGAGCTGTTTTTT. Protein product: CASSLEGLRTGELFF.

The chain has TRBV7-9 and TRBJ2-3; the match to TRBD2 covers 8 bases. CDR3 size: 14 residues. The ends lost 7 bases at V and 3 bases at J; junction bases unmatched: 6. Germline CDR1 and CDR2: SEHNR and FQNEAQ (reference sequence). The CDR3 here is CASTGGVGTDTQYF. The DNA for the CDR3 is TGTGCCAGCACCGGGGGGGTTGGTACAGATACGCAGTATTTT.

The CDR3 bases are TGCAGTGCTAGAGATCAGGGACAGGGGTACGAGCAGTACTTC. Its translation: CSARDQGQGYEQYF. The rearrangement uses TRBV20-1 and TRBJ2-7, with TRBD1 identical over 10 bases. Germline-derived CDR1 and CDR2 are DFQATT and SNEGSKA (reference sequence). This CDR3 spans 14 amino acids. V lost 0 bases to trimming and J lost 4 bases; unmatched junction nucleotides: 3.

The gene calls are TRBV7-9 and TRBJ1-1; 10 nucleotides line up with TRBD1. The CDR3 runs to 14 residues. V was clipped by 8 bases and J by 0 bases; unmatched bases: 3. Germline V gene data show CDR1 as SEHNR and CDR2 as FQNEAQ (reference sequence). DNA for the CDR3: TGTGCCAGCGGGGGGACAGGGGTGAACACTGAAGCTTTCTTT. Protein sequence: CASGGTGVNTEAFF.

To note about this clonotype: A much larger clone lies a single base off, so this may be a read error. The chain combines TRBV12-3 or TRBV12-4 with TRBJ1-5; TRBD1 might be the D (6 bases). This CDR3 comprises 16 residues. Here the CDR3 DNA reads TGTACCAGCAGCCAGTCACTAGACAGGCCCTATCAGCCCCAGCATTTT. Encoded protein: CTSSQSLDRPYQPQHF.

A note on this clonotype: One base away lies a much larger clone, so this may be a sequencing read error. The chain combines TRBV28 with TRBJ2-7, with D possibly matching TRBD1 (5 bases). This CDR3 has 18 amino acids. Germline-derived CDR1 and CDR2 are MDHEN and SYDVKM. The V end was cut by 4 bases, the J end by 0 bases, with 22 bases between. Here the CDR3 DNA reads TGTGCCAGCAGTTCTTTCCAGGGTCAACAGAACGACTCCTACGAGCAGTACGTC. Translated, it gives CASSSFQGQQNDSYEQYV.

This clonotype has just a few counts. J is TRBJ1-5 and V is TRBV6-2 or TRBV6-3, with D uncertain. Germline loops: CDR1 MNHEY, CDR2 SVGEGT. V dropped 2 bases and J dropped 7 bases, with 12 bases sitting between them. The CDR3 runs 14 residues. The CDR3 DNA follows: TGTGCCAGCAGTTACCCAAGGGTGGAGCAGCCCCAGCATTTT. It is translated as CASSYPRVEQPQHF.

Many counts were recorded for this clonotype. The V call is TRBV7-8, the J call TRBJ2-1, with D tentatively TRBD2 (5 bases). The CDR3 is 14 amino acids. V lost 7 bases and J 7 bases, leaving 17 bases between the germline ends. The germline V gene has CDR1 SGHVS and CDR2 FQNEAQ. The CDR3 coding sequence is TGTGCCAGCACCCCGGGGAGTCGGGTAAATGAGCAGTTCTTC. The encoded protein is CASTPGSRVNEQFF.